These 13 T cell receptor beta chains were all obtained from the same sample, sequenced in a study of patients and donors after allogeneic stem cell transplantation. A single record per CDR3 protein comes from TCRdb applying MiXCR to the RT-PCR reads. The sample lists approximately 170,000 distinct CDR3 sequences; approximately 24% were seen once. Sequencing was performed on blood, either unsorted or a sorted T cell fraction (not recorded which). The receptors stem from a human donor who was either an allogeneic HSCT recipient or a stem cell or donor lymphocyte infusion donor (not recorded which). It is not recorded whose cells these are; they may come from a transplant donor.

The rearrangement joins TRBV7-9 to TRBJ1-2; TRBD1 might be the D (6 bases). The CDR3 totals 12 residues. V was shortened by 4 bases and J by 6 bases, with 9 bases between the two germline ends. CDR1 and CDR2 from the germline V gene are SEHNR and FQNEAQ (reference sequence). CDR3 nucleotide sequence: TGTGCCAGCAGCTATAGACAGGATGGCTACACCTTC. Amino acid sequence: CASSYRQDGYTF.

The table lists this clonotype with a few counts. The chain is built from TRBV5-1 and TRBJ2-3, with a weak D call TRBD2 (5 bases). Germline V gene data show CDR1 as SGHRS and CDR2 as YFSETQ. Trimming shortened V by 0 bases and J by 1 base, and 9 bases separated the two germline ends. The CDR3 runs 15 residues. The CDR3 here is CASSLDGVGTDTQYF. The CDR3 region has the DNA TGCGCCAGCAGCTTGGACGGGGTTGGCACAGATACGCAGTATTTT.

The rearrangement links TRBV7-2 to TRBJ2-1, with TRBD2 matching over 10 bases. The CDR3 contains 15 residues. Germline V CDR1 and CDR2: SGHTA, FQGNSA. Trimming cost V 2 bases and J 7 bases; bases outside gene matches: 5. The DNA for the CDR3 is TGTGCCAGCAGCTTACAGGGTAGCGGGAGGAATGAGCAGTTCTTC. It specifies CASSLQGSGRNEQFF.

The chain joins TRBV20-1 to TRBJ2-7, with 9 bases that match TRBD1. Trimming at V came to 6 bases and at J to 5 bases, leaving 5 bases not matched to a gene. Germline V gene lookup returns CDR1 DFQATT and CDR2 SNEGSKA (reference sequence). The CDR3 runs to 12 residues. The DNA of the CDR3 is TGCAGTGCACCGGGACAGGGTGACGAGCAGTACTTC. It yields the protein CSAPGQGDEQYF.

The chain is built from TRBV5-1 and TRBJ1-1; D perhaps matches TRBD1 (5 bases). Germline CDR1 SGHRS, CDR2 YFSETQ. The CDR3 is 16 residues long. V was trimmed by 4 bases and J by 4 bases, leaving 20 bases between them. The CDR3 region has the DNA TGCGCCAGCAGCCTCGTGGGGGAAGGAATGACCACTGAAGCTTTCTTT. Translating it yields CASSLVGEGMTTEAFF.

This clonotype was counted a few times. The chain combines TRBV24-1 with TRBJ1-5; D is undetermined. The CDR3 has 15 residues. The germline V gene encodes CDR1 KGHDR and CDR2 SFDVKD. Trimming removed 3 bases at V and 1 base at J, with 9 bases between. The CDR3 region has the DNA TGTGCCACCAGTGATAAGGAGGCGAGCAATCAGCCCCAGCATTTT. Translation gives CATSDKEASNQPQHF.

The DNA for the CDR3 is TGTGCCAGCAGTACGGGACTAGGAGGGGTCACAGATACGCAGTATTTT. Protein: CASSTGLGGVTDTQYF. The gene calls are TRBV12-3 or TRBV12-4 and TRBJ2-3; TRBD2 matches at 8 bases. The CDR3 spans 16 residues. Trimming at V came to 5 bases and at J to 2 bases, leaving 9 bases not matched to a gene.

The chain links TRBV27 to TRBJ1-2; D unclear. CDR3 length: 13 amino acids. Trimming removed 2 bases from V and 4 bases from J, with 8 bases in between. Germline loops: CDR1 MNHEY, CDR2 SMNVEV (reference sequence). In nucleotides, the CDR3 is TGTGCCAGCAGTTTACTGGGGAGCTATGGCTACACCTTC. It translates to CASSLLGSYGYTF.

The CDR3 DNA reads TGTGCCAGCAGTACCCAGGGAGCCAAAAACATTCAGTACTTC. It yields the protein CASSTQGAKNIQYF. V and J are TRBV6-2 or TRBV6-3 and TRBJ2-4, with D possibly matching TRBD1 (5 bases). Per the germline V gene, CDR1 is MNHEY and CDR2 is SVGEGT. V dropped 5 bases and J dropped 0 bases, with 8 bases sitting between them. The CDR3 length is 14 residues.

J is TRBJ2-7 and V is TRBV4-2, with D possibly matching TRBD1 (5 bases). The CDR3 runs to 18 residues. Germline CDR1 is LGHNA and CDR2 is YNFKEQ. Trimming shortened V by 2 bases and J by 2 bases, and 22 bases separated the two germline ends. The CDR3 DNA reads TGTGCCAGCAGCCAATTCATGGGGCCCAACCTTTATACCTACGAGCAGTACTTC. Translated, it gives CASSQFMGPNLYTYEQYF.

The chain recombines TRBV27 with TRBJ1-5; D might be TRBD1 (5 bases). Trimming took off 5 bases at V and 3 bases at J, with 14 bases between the two ends. The CDR3 sequence is 15 residues long. Germline assignment: CDR1 MNHEY and CDR2 SMNVEV (reference sequence). The CDR3 nucleotides read TGTGCCAGCAGTCCGAGCAGGGCATTCAATCAGCCCCAGCATTTT. Translation gives CASSPSRAFNQPQHF.

The chain couples TRBV5-1 to TRBJ2-5; D not resolved. Trimming took off 1 base at V and 1 base at J, with 11 bases between the two ends. The germline V gene encodes CDR1 SGHRS and CDR2 YFSETQ. The CDR3 loop spans 15 amino acids. The CDR3 bases are TGCGCCAGCAGCTTGTATGCCTCGCTCCAAGAGACCCAGTACTTC. Its translation is CASSLYASLQETQYF.

The V and J genes are TRBV7-8 and TRBJ1-1; D gene uncertain. Germline CDR1 is SGHVS and CDR2 is FQNEAQ. The CDR3 contains 13 residues. V shed 3 bases and J shed 7 bases, with 12 bases lying between them. CDR3 protein: CASSFRVGNEAFF. In DNA form, the CDR3 reads TGTGCCAGCAGCTTTCGGGTGGGGAATGAAGCTTTCTTT.